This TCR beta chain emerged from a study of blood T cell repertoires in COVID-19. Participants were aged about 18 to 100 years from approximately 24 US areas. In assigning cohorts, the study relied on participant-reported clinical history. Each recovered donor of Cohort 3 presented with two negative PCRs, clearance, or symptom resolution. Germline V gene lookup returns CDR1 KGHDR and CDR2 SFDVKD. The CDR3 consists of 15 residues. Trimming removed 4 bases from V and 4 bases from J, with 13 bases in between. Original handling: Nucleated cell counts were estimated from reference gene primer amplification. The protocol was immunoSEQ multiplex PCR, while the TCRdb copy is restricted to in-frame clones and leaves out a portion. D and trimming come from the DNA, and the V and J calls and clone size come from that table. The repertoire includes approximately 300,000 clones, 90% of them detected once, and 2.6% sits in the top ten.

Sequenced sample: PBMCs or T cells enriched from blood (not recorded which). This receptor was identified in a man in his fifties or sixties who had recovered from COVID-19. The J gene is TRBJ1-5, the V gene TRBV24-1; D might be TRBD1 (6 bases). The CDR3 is CATSDPGQPNQPQHF. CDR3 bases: TGTGCCACCAGTGACCCCGGACAGCCGAATCAGCCCCAGCATTTT.